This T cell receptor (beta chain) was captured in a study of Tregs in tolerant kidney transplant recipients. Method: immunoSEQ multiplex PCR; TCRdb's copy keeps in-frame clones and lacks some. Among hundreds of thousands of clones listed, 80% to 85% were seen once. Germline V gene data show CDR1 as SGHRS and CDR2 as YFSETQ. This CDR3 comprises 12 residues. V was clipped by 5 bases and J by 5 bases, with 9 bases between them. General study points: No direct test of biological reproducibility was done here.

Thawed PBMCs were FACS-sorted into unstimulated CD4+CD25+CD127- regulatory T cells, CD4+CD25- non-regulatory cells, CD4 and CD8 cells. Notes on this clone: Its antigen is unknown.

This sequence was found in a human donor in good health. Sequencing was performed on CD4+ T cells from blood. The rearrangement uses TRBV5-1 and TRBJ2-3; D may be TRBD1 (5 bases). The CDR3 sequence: CASRQEIDTQYF. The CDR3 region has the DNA TGCGCCAGCAGACAGGAGATAGATACGCAGTATTTT.